These 2 T cell receptor beta chains originate from one sample sequenced in a study of cytomegalovirus exposure and HLA in healthy donors. Profiled with immunoSEQ multiplex PCR; TCRdb holds only in-frame clones, not every one. The table shows 150,000 to 200,000 clones, with 85% occurring only once. Material for sequencing was PBMCs. The receptor set was obtained from a man aged 18 to 35 in good health and CMV-seropositive.

The chain carries TRBV18 and TRBJ2-7; TRBD2 might be the D (7 bases). CDR1 KGHSH and CDR2 LQKENI come from the germline V gene. The CDR3 is 14 amino acids. V dropped 4 bases and J dropped 3 bases, with 13 bases sitting between them. CDR3 nucleotide sequence: TGTGCCAGCTCACTGGGAGGGACACTCTACGAGCAGTACTTC. Translating it yields CASSLGGTLYEQYF.

The chain couples TRBV30 to TRBJ2-7; D perhaps matches TRBD1 (6 bases). In germline, CDR1 is GTSNPN, CDR2 SVGIG (reference sequence). V lost 0 bases and J lost 0, with 15 bases in between. The CDR3 is made up of 16 amino acids. The CDR3 reads CAWSVSGLDSSYEQYF. The CDR3 DNA sequence: TGTGCCTGGAGTGTCTCCGGGTTGGACAGCTCCTACGAGCAGTACTTC.